Listed here is a single TCR beta chain. In germline, CDR1 is SNHLY, CDR2 FYNNEI. Trimming took 4 bases from V and 3 from J; bases not matched to a gene: 2. The CDR3 contains 15 residues. TCRdb's table, derived via immunoSEQ multiplex PCR, lists solely in-frame clones and lacks some. The data show around 300,000 clones, about 88% seen once. This entry is derived from a study of blood T cell repertoires in COVID-19. This receptor was obtained from a woman between 65 and 79 years old with COVID-19, enrolled during active disease. The J gene is TRBJ1-4, the V gene TRBV2, with TRBD1 identical over 10 bases. Specimen: peripheral blood. DNA for the CDR3: TGTGCCAGCAGTGGACAGGGGGCTGCTAATGAAAAACTGTTTTTT. Encoded protein: CASSGQGAANEKLFF.